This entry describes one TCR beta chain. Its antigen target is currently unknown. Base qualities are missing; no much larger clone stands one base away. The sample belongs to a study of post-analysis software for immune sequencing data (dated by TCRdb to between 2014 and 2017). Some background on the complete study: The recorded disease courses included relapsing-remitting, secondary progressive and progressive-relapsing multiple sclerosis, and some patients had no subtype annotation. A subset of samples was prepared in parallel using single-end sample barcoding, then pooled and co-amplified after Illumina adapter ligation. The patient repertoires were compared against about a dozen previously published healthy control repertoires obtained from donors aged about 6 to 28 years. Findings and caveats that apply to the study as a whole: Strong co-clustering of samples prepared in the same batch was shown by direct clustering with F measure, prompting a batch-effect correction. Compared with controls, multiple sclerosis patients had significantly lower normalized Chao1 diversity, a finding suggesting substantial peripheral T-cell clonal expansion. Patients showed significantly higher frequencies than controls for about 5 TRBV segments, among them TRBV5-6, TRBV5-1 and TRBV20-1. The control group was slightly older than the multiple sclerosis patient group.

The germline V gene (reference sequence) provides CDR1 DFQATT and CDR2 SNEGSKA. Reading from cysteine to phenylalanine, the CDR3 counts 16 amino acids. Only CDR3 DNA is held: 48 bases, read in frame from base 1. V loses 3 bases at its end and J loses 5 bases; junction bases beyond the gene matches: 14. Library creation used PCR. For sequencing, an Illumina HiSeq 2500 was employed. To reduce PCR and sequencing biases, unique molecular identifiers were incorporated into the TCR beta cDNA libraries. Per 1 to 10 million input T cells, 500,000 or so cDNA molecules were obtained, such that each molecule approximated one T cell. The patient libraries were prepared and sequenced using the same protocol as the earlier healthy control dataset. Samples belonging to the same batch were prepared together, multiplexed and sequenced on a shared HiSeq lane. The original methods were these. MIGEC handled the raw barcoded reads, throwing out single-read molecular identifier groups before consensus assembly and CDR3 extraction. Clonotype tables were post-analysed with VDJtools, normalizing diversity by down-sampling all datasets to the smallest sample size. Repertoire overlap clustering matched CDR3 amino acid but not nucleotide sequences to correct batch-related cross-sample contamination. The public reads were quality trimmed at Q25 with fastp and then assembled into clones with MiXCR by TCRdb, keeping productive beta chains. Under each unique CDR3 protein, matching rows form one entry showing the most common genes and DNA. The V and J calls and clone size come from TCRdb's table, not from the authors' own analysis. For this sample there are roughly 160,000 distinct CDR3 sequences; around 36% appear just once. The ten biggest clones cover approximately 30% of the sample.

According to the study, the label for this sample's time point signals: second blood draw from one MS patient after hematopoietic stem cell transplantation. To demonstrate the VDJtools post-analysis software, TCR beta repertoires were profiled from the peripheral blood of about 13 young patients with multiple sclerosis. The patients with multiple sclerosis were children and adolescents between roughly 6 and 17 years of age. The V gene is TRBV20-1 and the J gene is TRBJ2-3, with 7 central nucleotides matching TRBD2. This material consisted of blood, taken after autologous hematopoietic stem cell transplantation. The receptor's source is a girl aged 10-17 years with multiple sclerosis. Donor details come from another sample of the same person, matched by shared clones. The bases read TGCAGTGCTAGTGGACGGACGCGGGAGTGGGTAGATACGCAGTATTTT. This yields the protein CSASGRTREWVDTQYF.